Following are 14 T cell receptor beta chains from one sample sequenced in a study of tumour-infiltrating T cells in Burkitt lymphoma (dated by TCRdb to about 2020). Library preparation employed the immunoSEQ multiplex PCR assay. TCRdb re-hosts the immuneACCESS table, in-frame sequences only. Its copies lack some clones; in the studies checked, an unresolved V gene accounts for under half of them, and the cause for the rest is not known. The sample records about 6,300 clones, about 9.5% of which are singletons. The top ten constitute less than 3% of the sample. The sequencing input was tumor tissue. The receptor set was obtained from a human donor with diffuse large B-cell lymphoma.

There are a few counts of this clone. CDR3 bases: TGTGCCAGCAGCTTAGCGACCGGAGTCTGGGAAAAACTGTTTTTT. It encodes CASSLATGVWEKLFF. The chain joins TRBV7-8 to TRBJ1-4; D is unclear. This CDR3 is built from 15 residues. The germline V gene has CDR1 SGHVS and CDR2 FQNEAQ. The V and J ends lost 0 bases and 8 bases respectively, with 13 bases between them.

This clone was counted a few times. V usage is TRBV11-2 and J usage is TRBJ1-6; possible D gene TRBD1, 5 bases. Looked up from germline, CDR1 is SGHAT and CDR2 is FQNNGV. The CDR3 spans 14 residues. V lost 8 bases and J lost 9, with 17 bases in between. CDR3 residues: CASRSGVSSSPLHF. CDR3 bases: TGTGCCAGCCGGTCGGGGGTTTCGTCTTCACCCCTCCACTTT.

The genes are TRBV30 and TRBJ2-3; D could derive from TRBD1 or TRBD2 (6 bases each). This CDR3 is 14 amino acids long. Trimming left V 2 bases short and J 3 bases short, with 12 bases between. CDR1 and CDR2 (germline): GTSNPN, SVGIG (reference sequence). The CDR3 protein is CAWSLGGRTDTQYF. CDR3 DNA sequence: TGTGCCTGGAGTTTAGGGGGGCGGACAGATACGCAGTATTTT.

This chain links TRBV7-9 with TRBJ1-2; 8 nucleotides match TRBD1. This CDR3 is 17 amino acids long. The V gene end was trimmed by 3 bases and the J gene end by 4 bases; junction bases not matched to a gene: 13. Germline CDR1 is SEHNR and CDR2 is FQNEAQ (reference sequence). CDR3 amino acids: CASSFGTGRVGGYGYTF. Written as DNA, the CDR3 is TGTGCCAGCAGCTTCGGGACAGGTCGTGTGGGGGGCTATGGCTACACCTTC.

This clone was observed a handful of times. This sequence joins TRBV2 and TRBJ1-2; 7 bases align to TRBD1. J gave up 10 bases and V 3 bases, and 8 bases lay outside the gene matches. CDR3 length equals 13 residues. Germline loops: CDR1 SNHLY, CDR2 FYNNEI. CDR3 sequence (DNA): TGTGCCAGCAGTGAGCGTCAGGGGGAAGACTACACCTTC. This translates into CASSERQGEDYTF. Full variable domain (rest looked up from reference TRBV2 and TRBJ1-2): EPEVTQTPSHQVTQMGQEVILRCVPISNHLYFYWYRQILGQKVEFLVSFYNNEISEKSEIFDDQFSVERPDGSNFTLKIRSTKLEDSAMYFCASSERQGEDYTFGSGTRLTVV.

This clone appeared a few times. CDR3 sequence (DNA): TGTGCCAGCAGTTTCAGCAGGGTGCTTCGGAAACTGTTTTTT. Translation: CASSFSRVLRKLFF. This rearrangement joins TRBV6-6 to TRBJ1-4; D possibly corresponds to TRBD1 (5 bases). Trimming removed 4 bases at V and 11 bases at J, with 17 bases between. Germline values: CDR1 MNHNY, CDR2 SVGAGI (reference sequence). The CDR3 has 14 residues.

The genes are TRBV11-2 and TRBJ1-3, with no clear D. Looked up from germline, CDR1 is SGHAT and CDR2 is FQNNGV. The CDR3 consists of 12 residues. Trimming took 3 bases from V and 8 from J, leaving 8 bases between them. The CDR3 sequence is CASSLGRHTIYF. CDR3 in DNA: TGTGCCAGCAGCTTGGGTCGACACACCATATATTTT. Full variable domain (rest looked up from reference TRBV11-2 and TRBJ1-3): EAGVAQSPRYKIIEKRQSVAFWCNPISGHATLYWYQQILGQGPKLLIQFQNNGVVDDSQLPKDRFSAERLKGVDSTLKIQPAKLEDSAVYLCASSLGRHTIYFGEGSWLTVV.

V usage is TRBV4-3 and J usage is TRBJ2-3; D assignment may be TRBD1 or TRBD2 (5 bases each). This CDR3 contains 17 residues. The ends were cut back, 0 bases at V and 5 bases at J, with 18 bases in the middle. From germline, CDR1 is LGHNA and CDR2 YSLEER. The CDR3, as DNA: TGCGCCAGCAGCCAAGAAAGATCCGGGGCCCCGGGAGATACGCAGTATTTT. This sequence encodes CASSQERSGAPGDTQYF.

The V gene is TRBV18, the J gene TRBJ1-2; no clear D. CDR1 and CDR2 (germline): KGHSH, LQKENI. V lost 4 bases and J lost 6, with 15 bases in between. The CDR3 loop spans 14 amino acids. CDR3 nucleotide sequence: TGTGCCAGCTCACTCGGGGTTAGGATGGATGGCTACACCTTC. This sequence encodes CASSLGVRMDGYTF.

This clone was seen a few times. This chain joins TRBV6-5 and TRBJ2-5, with 8 bases matching TRBD2. The CDR3 loop spans 15 amino acids. Germline V gene data show CDR1 as MNHEY and CDR2 as SVGAGI. V trimming: 2 bases; J trimming: 1 base; junction bases outside the gene matches: 3. CDR3 in amino acids: CASSYEAGVQETQYF. CDR3 DNA: TGTGCCAGCAGTTACGAAGCGGGGGTCCAAGAGACCCAGTACTTC.

This clone was observed a handful of times. The gene calls are TRBV4-3 and TRBJ1-1; 8 nucleotides match TRBD1. Germline loops: CDR1 LGHNA, CDR2 YSLEER. The V segment lost 4 bases and the J segment 4 bases; nucleotides outside the gene matches: 8. The CDR3 covers 15 residues. The CDR3 DNA is TGCGCCAGCAGCCGGGCCGGACAGGGCGGCACTGAAGCTTTCTTT. Translating it yields CASSRAGQGGTEAFF.

This chain links TRBV10-3 with TRBJ1-2; 8 bases map to TRBD1. J lost 4 bases, V lost 5 bases, and 15 bases had no gene match. Germline V lookup: CDR1 ENHRY, CDR2 SYGVKD. This CDR3 comprises 17 residues. DNA for the CDR3: TGTGCCATCAGTCTGCACGCCGGGACAGGCGGACTCTATGGCTACACCTTC. It codes for CAISLHAGTGGLYGYTF.

The genes are TRBV5-1 and TRBJ2-1; D is ambiguous. Trimming removed 0 bases at V and 10 bases at J, with 8 bases between. The CDR3 contains 12 residues. Germline V gene data show CDR1 as SGHRS and CDR2 as YFSETQ. The CDR3 sequence is CASSLDSSEQFF. The DNA of the CDR3 is TGCGCCAGCAGCTTGGACTCTTCCGAGCAGTTCTTC.

The count of this clone is one. The rearrangement uses TRBV19 and TRBJ1-2; D perhaps matches TRBD1 (5 bases). The CDR3 sequence is 14 residues long. V was pared by 3 bases and J by 7 bases, with 15 bases between. Germline CDR1 is LNHDA and CDR2 is SQIVND (reference sequence). The CDR3 region is CASSIGAGATGYTF. CDR3 coding DNA: TGTGCCAGTAGTATCGGGGCTGGGGCGACTGGCTACACCTTC.